These 23 T cell receptor beta chains originate from one sample sequenced in a study of regulatory T cells in long-lasting Graves disease. The time point denotes: persistent/refractory GD, antithyroid drugs over 5 years with positive TRAb. There was RNA extracted from PBMCs, and the TCR library was made from it. Through Arm-PCR of CDR3 regions and iRepertoire HTBI primers, TCR beta libraries were built. TCRdb itself ran the multiplex PCR reads through MiXCR, one entry per CDR3 protein. The table records a few hundred thousand distinct CDR3 sequences, 23% of them present only once. The sequencing here drew on peripheral blood mononuclear cells (PBMCs), taken when the disease was refractory, from a patient treated with antithyroid drugs. The receptor source for this set is a female donor with Graves disease.

The chain uses TRBV9 and TRBJ1-2, with TRBD1 matching 7 bases. V was clipped by 0 bases and J by 6 bases; unmatched bases: 8. CDR3 length equals 15 residues. Germline CDR1 SGDLS, CDR2 YYNGEE. CDR3 region: CASSVEVGGGNGYTF. In DNA, the CDR3 is TGTGCCAGCAGCGTAGAAGTTGGAGGGGGCAATGGCTACACCTTC.

The rearrangement uses TRBV13 and TRBJ2-5; 8 bases match TRBD1. The germline CDR1 and CDR2 sequences are PRHDT and FYEKMQ (reference sequence). The CDR3 sequence is 15 residues long. The V gene end was trimmed by 5 bases and the J gene end by 3 bases; junction bases not matched to a gene: 8. The CDR3 sequence is CASSGPPGQEETQYF. In DNA, the CDR3 is TGTGCCAGCAGCGGACCACCGGGACAGGAAGAGACCCAGTACTTC.

This clonotype occurred once. The V and J genes are TRBV24-1 and TRBJ2-1, with TRBD2 identical over 10 bases. The ends lost 2 bases at V and 1 base at J; junction bases unmatched: 7. CDR1 and CDR2 from the germline V gene are KGHDR and SFDVKD. The CDR3 is 18 residues long. The CDR3 here is CATSDSGTSGISYNEQFF. In DNA form, the CDR3 reads TGTGCCACCAGTGATTCGGGAACTAGCGGGATTTCCTACAATGAGCAGTTCTTC.

J is TRBJ2-7 and V is TRBV27; weak D call: TRBD2 (6 bases). Per the germline V gene, CDR1 is MNHEY and CDR2 is SMNVEV (reference sequence). The CDR3 has 15 amino acids. Trimming shortened V by 6 bases and J by 7 bases, and 22 bases separated the two germline ends. Here the CDR3 reads CASRASSGLFREQYF. DNA of the CDR3: TGTGCCAGCAGGGCCTCGAGCGGGCTGTTTAGGGAGCAGTACTTC.

The V and J genes are TRBV19 and TRBJ2-1, with 12 bases identical to TRBD2. The V gene end was trimmed by 5 bases and the J gene end by 3 bases; junction bases not matched to a gene: 8. In germline, CDR1 is LNHDA, CDR2 SQIVND (reference sequence). CDR3 length: 17 residues. CDR3 amino acids: CASSPRTSGTGYNEQFF. CDR3 nucleotides: TGTGCCAGTAGTCCTAGGACTAGCGGGACTGGCTACAATGAGCAGTTCTTC.

This clonotype has at least ten counts. The J gene is TRBJ1-1, the V gene TRBV5-1, with 8 bases fitting TRBD1. V dropped 4 bases and J dropped 1; count of bases not matched to a gene: 3. The CDR3 has 14 residues. Per the germline V gene, CDR1 is SGHRS and CDR2 is YFSETQ. The CDR3 sequence is CASSGGTGNTEAFF. CDR3 DNA: TGCGCCAGCAGCGGGGGGACAGGGAACACTGAAGCTTTCTTT.

The V and J genes are TRBV30 and TRBJ2-7; 7 positions match TRBD2. Germline CDR1 is GTSNPN and CDR2 is SVGIG (reference sequence). The CDR3 consists of 14 residues. V dropped 4 bases and J dropped 5; count of bases not matched to a gene: 11. As DNA, the CDR3 is TGTGCCTGGACCTGGGGCGGGAGTAGCGACGAGCAGTACTTC. It yields the protein CAWTWGGSSDEQYF.

In this sample, this clonotype turned up a few times. V usage is TRBV5-1 and J usage is TRBJ2-1, with no clear D. CDR3 length: 16 amino acids. The V end was cut by 0 bases, the J end by 0 bases, with 10 bases between. The germline gives CDR1 SGHRS, CDR2 YFSETQ. The CDR3 protein is CASSLDGMSSYNEQFF. The CDR3 DNA reads as TGCGCCAGCAGCTTGGATGGAATGAGCTCCTACAATGAGCAGTTCTTC.

Only a few counts were recorded for this clonotype. The genes are TRBV29-1 and TRBJ1-2, with a possible D match to TRBD1 (6 bases). CDR1 SQVTM and CDR2 ANQGSEA come from the germline V gene. Between the trimmed V and J ends, which lost 3 bases and 7 bases, there was a span of 18 bases. The CDR3 loop spans 14 amino acids. The CDR3 DNA reads as TGCAGCGTTGATGGGACACCTACGAGGGGTGGCTACACCTTC. Translating it yields CSVDGTPTRGGYTF.

This clonotype was seen a few times. The chain recombines TRBV24-1 with TRBJ2-2; 8 bases are shared with TRBD1. The V and J ends lost 3 bases and 5 bases, in that order; junction bases with no gene match: 7. From germline, CDR1 is KGHDR and CDR2 SFDVKD. This CDR3 contains 16 residues. The CDR3 DNA is TGTGCCACCAGTGATCTCGGGACAGGCCGAACCGGGGAGCTGTTTTTT. This codes for CATSDLGTGRTGELFF.

The chain links TRBV29-1 to TRBJ2-5; no clear D gene. Trimming removed 4 bases at V and 6 bases at J, with 15 bases between. Per the germline V gene, CDR1 is SQVTM and CDR2 is ANQGSEA. The CDR3 consists of 13 residues. The CDR3 sequence: CSVVLGTKKTQYF. In DNA, the CDR3 is TGCAGCGTTGTGCTTGGCACCAAGAAGACCCAGTACTTC. Variable domain in full (rest from reference TRBV29-1 and TRBJ2-5): SAVISQKPSRDICQRGTSLTIQCQVDSQVTMMFWYRQQPGQSLTLIATANQGSEATYESGFVIDKFPISRPNLTFSTLTVSNMSPEDSSIYLCSVVLGTKKTQYFGPGTRLLVL.

Only a few counts were recorded for this clonotype. The V and J genes are TRBV5-1 and TRBJ2-7, with 8 bases identical to TRBD1. The CDR3 extends over 16 amino acids. The germline CDR1 and CDR2 sequences are SGHRS and YFSETQ. V shed 2 bases, J shed 0 bases, and the junction held 7 bases outside the gene matches. The CDR3 region is CASSFRQGTSSYEQYF. The DNA of the CDR3 is TGCGCCAGCAGCTTCCGACAGGGGACAAGCTCCTACGAGCAGTACTTC.

This clonotype was counted a few times. J is TRBJ2-2 and V is TRBV4-1, with D perhaps assigned TRBD1 or TRBD2 (5 bases each). V lost 4 bases, J lost 6 bases, and 24 bases lay in between. The CDR3 has 18 residues. In germline, CDR1 is MGHRA, CDR2 YSYEKL. CDR3 sequence: CASSLPPMGRDSAGELFF. CDR3 coding DNA: TGCGCCAGCAGCCTTCCCCCGATGGGACGTGATTCAGCCGGGGAGCTGTTTTTT.

The V gene is TRBV3-1, the J gene TRBJ2-7; 12 nucleotides align to TRBD2. With 2 bases clipped from V and 1 base from J, the junction kept 6 bases outside the gene matches. This CDR3 region has 17 residues. Looked up from germline, CDR1 is LGHDT and CDR2 is YNNKEL (reference sequence). The CDR3 DNA reads as TGTGCCAGCAGCCAACCCCTGACTAGCGGGAGATCCTACGAGCAGTACTTC. It yields the protein CASSQPLTSGRSYEQYF.

This chain links TRBV5-4 with TRBJ2-7; TRBD2 agrees at 11 bases. This CDR3 contains 15 residues. With 0 bases clipped from V and 5 bases from J, the junction kept 4 bases outside the gene matches. Germline CDR1 and CDR2: SGHNT and YYREEE (reference sequence). The CDR3 protein is CASSLVGSGRDEQYF. CDR3 coding DNA: TGTGCCAGCAGCTTGGTGGGTAGCGGGAGGGACGAGCAGTACTTC.

This clonotype was detected many times. The chain links TRBV2 to TRBJ1-1; TRBD1 is a possible D gene (6 bases). In germline, CDR1 is SNHLY, CDR2 FYNNEI. This CDR3 is built from 13 residues. Trimming shortened V by 7 bases and J by 0 bases, and 9 bases separated the two germline ends. The CDR3 here is CASNREVNTEAFF. CDR3 nucleotide sequence: TGTGCCAGCAACAGGGAAGTGAACACTGAAGCTTTCTTT.

The chain links TRBV12-3 or TRBV12-4 to TRBJ1-2; 9 positions match TRBD1. CDR3 length: 15 residues. V shed 2 bases, J shed 8 bases, and the junction held 9 bases outside the gene matches. As DNA, the CDR3 is TGTGCCAGCAGTTTACTCATCGGGACAGGGAAAGGCTACACCTTC. Encoded protein: CASSLLIGTGKGYTF.

As to this clonotype: This sequence may be a read error, since a much larger clone differs from it by one base. This chain joins TRBV12-3 or TRBV12-4 and TRBJ2-2; D not resolved. V gave up 3 bases and J gave up 5 bases, with 10 bases separating them. CDR3 length equals 14 residues. CDR3 nucleotide sequence: TGTGCCAGCAGTTTCATTTTGGGGACCGGGGAGCTGTTTTTT. It is translated as CASSFILGTGELFF.

This clonotype was observed many times. As DNA, the CDR3 is TGTGCCAGCAGTTTCCCTGTTACGAAGACCCAGTACTTC. It yields the protein CASSFPVTKTQYF. The rearrangement uses TRBV28 and TRBJ2-5; D uncertain. The CDR3 is made up of 13 amino acids. From germline, CDR1 is MDHEN and CDR2 SYDVKM. V lost 3 bases to trimming and J lost 6 bases, with 11 bases between them.

V usage is TRBV5-4 and J usage is TRBJ2-7; D is perhaps TRBD1 (6 bases). Germline V gene data show CDR1 as SGHNT and CDR2 as YYREEE (reference sequence). The V end lost 7 bases, the J end lost 0 bases, and 17 bases lay between the germline ends. The CDR3 loop spans 15 amino acids. The CDR3 loop reads CASGQQGLGSYEQYF. In nucleotides, the CDR3 is TGTGCCAGCGGACAACAGGGTCTTGGCTCCTACGAGCAGTACTTC.

This clonotype has ten or more counts. The chain employs TRBV28 and TRBJ1-1; D is uncertain. The CDR3 spans 14 residues. V lost 4 bases, J lost 2 bases, and 11 bases lay in between. Germline V CDR1 and CDR2: MDHEN, SYDVKM. DNA of the CDR3: TGTGCCAGCAGTTCGGACCAAATTAACACTGAAGCTTTCTTT. Its protein product is CASSSDQINTEAFF.

This clonotype appeared many times. V usage is TRBV15 and J usage is TRBJ2-7; D is uncertain. Germline values: CDR1 LNHNV, CDR2 YYDKDF (reference sequence). The V gene lost 5 bases and the J gene lost 3 bases, with 8 bases spanning the gap. The CDR3 loop spans 12 amino acids. CDR3 in DNA: TGTGCCACCAGCGGTAACGGCTACGAGCAGTACTTC. Amino acid sequence: CATSGNGYEQYF.

The V and J genes are TRBV7-2 and TRBJ2-7, with 10 nucleotides matching TRBD1. Trimming at V came to 4 bases and at J to 9 bases, leaving 6 bases not matched to a gene. This CDR3 spans 13 amino acids. CDR1 is SGHTA, CDR2 FQGNSA, per germline. The CDR3 is CASSSRDRGRQYF. The CDR3 coding sequence is TGTGCCAGCAGCTCCCGGGACAGGGGTAGGCAGTACTTC.